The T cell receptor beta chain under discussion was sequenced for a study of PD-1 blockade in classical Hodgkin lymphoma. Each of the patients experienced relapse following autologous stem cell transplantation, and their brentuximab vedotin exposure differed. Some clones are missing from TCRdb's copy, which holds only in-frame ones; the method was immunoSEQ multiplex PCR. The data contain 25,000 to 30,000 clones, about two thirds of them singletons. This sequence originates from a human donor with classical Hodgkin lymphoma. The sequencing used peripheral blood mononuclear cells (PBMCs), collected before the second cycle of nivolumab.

The CDR3 DNA is TGTGCCAGCAGCTTGGACCTCGAGGGGCGTTATGGCTACACCTTC. As protein: CASSLDLEGRYGYTF. This rearrangement joins TRBV5-6 to TRBJ1-2, with D tentatively TRBD1 (5 bases). Germline V lookup: CDR1 SGHDT, CDR2 YYEEEE. There are 15 residues in the CDR3. Trimming removed 0 bases at V and 5 bases at J, with 14 bases between.